This T cell receptor beta chain came from a study of CD8 T cells in ankylosing spondylitis. Many counts were recorded for this clonotype. Its specificity is not known. V lost 7 bases and J lost 1; bases outside the gene matches: 3. Germline V lookup: CDR1 SGDLS, CDR2 YYNGEE. The CDR3 totals 13 residues. The study's findings and limits: Clones linked to the disease showed a CD8+ phenotype. They occurred at relatively low frequencies in peripheral blood. A TCR beta motif of about 8 highly homologous variants appeared characteristic of ankylosing spondylitis blood.

TCRdb analysed the 5' RACE reads with MiXCR anew, one entry per CDR3 protein. The sample yields tens of thousands of distinct CDR3 sequences, 3% to 4% seen once. The sequenced material came from blood, either unsorted or a sorted T cell fraction (not recorded which). This clonotype was obtained from a female donor with ankylosing spondylitis or in good health (not recorded which). The chain combines TRBV9 with TRBJ1-1; 8 bases are a match to TRBD1. Here the CDR3 DNA reads TGTGCCAGCGCGGACAGGGAGAACACTGAAGCTTTCTTT. Translation gives CASADRENTEAFF.